This record concerns one TCR beta chain sequence. Its antigen is not known. This CDR3 comprises 15 residues. V was clipped by 4 bases and J by 5 bases, with 15 bases between them. CDR1 is SGHAT, CDR2 FQNNGV, per germline. Diagnostic decisions used clinical symptoms, serum thyroxine and TRAb, thyroid ultrasound and orbital computed tomography. This sample was included in a study of T cells in Graves' hyperthyroidism and ophthalmopathy. Study results and limitations: Researchers report that a 13 V-J model separated ophthalmopathy from stable hyperthyroidism. Among clonotypes expanded in thyroid above 0.001, most were also found in blood.

Template material for amplifying TCR beta CDR3 regions consisted of RNA transcripts. Using the HTBI primer set, a first-round RT-PCR was run on the TCR CDR3. TCRdb itself ran the multiplex PCR reads through MiXCR, one entry per CDR3 protein. The table shows roughly 500,000 distinct CDR3 sequences, with around 42% occurring only once. The chain employs TRBV11-2 and TRBJ2-1; D is perhaps TRBD2 (5 bases). The specimen sequenced was peripheral blood or thyroid tissue (not recorded which). The receptor was isolated from an adult woman with Graves' disease, either hyperthyroidism or ophthalmopathy (not recorded which). The CDR3 reads CASSSYRGPNNEQFF. Written as DNA, the CDR3 is TGTGCCAGCAGCTCGTACAGAGGGCCTAACAATGAGCAGTTCTTC.